The rows below give T cell receptor beta chains drawn from one sample of a study of cytomegalovirus exposure and HLA in healthy donors. Sequenced by immunoSEQ multiplex PCR; TCRdb stores in-frame clones only, minus some. The sample carries 100,000 to 150,000 clones, 80% to 90% recorded once. Sequenced input: PBMCs. All receptors come from a woman aged 18-29 years in good health and CMV-seronegative. CDR3s include the opening cysteine and the closing phenylalanine or tryptophan. A D gene is named only where the DNA matches it firmly. Clone sizes are given selectively: once, few, many, or a class where the clone is expanded.

j_gene: TRBJ2-7
v_gene: TRBV7-6
d_gene: -
abundance: -
CDR3aa: CASSLSAGRAYEQYF
CDR3nt: TGTGCCAGCAGCTTATCCGCGGGTCGGGCCTACGAGCAGTACTTC

j_gene: TRBJ1-5
v_gene: TRBV19
d_gene: -
abundance: once
CDR3aa: CASSSAAARDQPQHF
CDR3nt: TGTGCCAGTAGTTCGGCAGCCGCCCGGGATCAGCCCCAGCATTTT

j_gene: TRBJ1-5
v_gene: TRBV6-5
d_gene: TRBD1
abundance: -
CDR3aa: CASRIGQGRNQPQHF
CDR3nt: TGTGCCAGCAGGATCGGACAGGGTCGCAATCAGCCCCAGCATTTT

j_gene: TRBJ2-3
v_gene: TRBV10-1
d_gene: -
abundance: -
CDR3aa: CASSEAGGGNADTQYF
CDR3nt: TGCGCCAGCAGTGAGGCTGGGGGCGGTAACGCAGATACGCAGTATTTT

j_gene: TRBJ1-2
v_gene: TRBV6-5
d_gene: -
abundance: few
CDR3aa: CASSTSGQGGNGYTF
CDR3nt: -

j_gene: TRBJ1-6
v_gene: TRBV10-3
d_gene: -
abundance: -
CDR3aa: CAISGLEGSYNSPLHF
CDR3nt: TGTGCCATCAGTGGACTCGAGGGTTCCTATAATTCACCCCTCCACTTT

j_gene: TRBJ1-2
v_gene: TRBV5-5
d_gene: -
abundance: -
CDR3aa: CASSSETGAYGYTF
CDR3nt: TGTGCCAGCAGCAGCGAGACAGGAGCCTATGGCTACACCTTC

j_gene: TRBJ2-7
v_gene: TRBV5-1
d_gene: TRBD1
abundance: -
CDR3aa: CASSLGSSGTDDEQYF
CDR3nt: TGCGCCAGCAGCTTGGGATCTTCCGGGACAGACGACGAGCAGTACTTC

j_gene: TRBJ1-5
v_gene: TRBV18
d_gene: TRBD1
abundance: -
CDR3aa: CASSPVAGGVGQPQHF
CDR3nt: TGTGCCAGCTCACCTGTCGCAGGGGGCGTTGGACAGCCCCAGCATTTT

j_gene: TRBJ1-2
v_gene: TRBV11-2
d_gene: -
abundance: -
CDR3aa: CASSLGLTGGYTF
CDR3nt: TGTGCCAGCAGCTTAGGTTTGACGGGGGGCTACACCTTC

j_gene: TRBJ2-1
v_gene: TRBV15
d_gene: TRBD2
abundance: -
CDR3aa: CATSRGFFWSSGENEQFF
CDR3nt: TGTGCCACCAGCAGAGGTTTTTTTTGGTCTAGCGGGGAAAATGAGCAGTTCTTC

j_gene: TRBJ1-3
v_gene: TRBV6-5
d_gene: TRBD1
abundance: -
CDR3aa: CASSYFGTDGNTIYF
CDR3nt: TGTGCCAGCAGTTACTTTGGGACAGACGGAAACACCATATATTTT

j_gene: TRBJ1-2
v_gene: TRBV9
d_gene: TRBD1
abundance: -
CDR3aa: CASSVSKEMDRGYYGYTF
CDR3nt: TGTGCCAGCAGTGTTTCGAAAGAGATGGACAGGGGATACTATGGCTACACCTTC

j_gene: TRBJ1-3
v_gene: TRBV10-3
d_gene: TRBD1
abundance: -
CDR3aa: CAISHLQDRSGNTIYF
CDR3nt: TGTGCCATCAGTCATCTGCAGGACAGGAGCGGAAACACCATATATTTT